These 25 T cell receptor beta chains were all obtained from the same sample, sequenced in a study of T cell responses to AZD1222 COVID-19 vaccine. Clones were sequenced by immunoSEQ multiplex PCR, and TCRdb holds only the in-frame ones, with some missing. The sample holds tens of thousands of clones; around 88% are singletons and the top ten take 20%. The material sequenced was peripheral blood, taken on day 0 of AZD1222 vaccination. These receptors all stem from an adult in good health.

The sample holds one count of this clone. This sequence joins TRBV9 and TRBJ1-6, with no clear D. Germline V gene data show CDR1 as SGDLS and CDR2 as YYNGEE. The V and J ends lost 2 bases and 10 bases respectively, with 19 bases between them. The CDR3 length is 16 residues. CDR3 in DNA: TGTGCCAGCAGCGTTGGCGATCCCAACGGTCTGTCACCCCTCCACTTT. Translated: CASSVGDPNGLSPLHF.

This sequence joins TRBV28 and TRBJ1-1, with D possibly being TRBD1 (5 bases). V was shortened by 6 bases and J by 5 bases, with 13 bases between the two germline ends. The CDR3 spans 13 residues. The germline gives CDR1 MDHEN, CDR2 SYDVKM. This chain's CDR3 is CASSFLGDTEAFF. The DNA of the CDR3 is TGTGCCAGCAGCTTCTTAGGGGATACTGAAGCTTTCTTT. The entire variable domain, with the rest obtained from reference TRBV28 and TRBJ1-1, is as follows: DVKVTQSSRYLVKRTGEKVFLECVQDMDHENMFWYRQDPGLGLRLIYFSYDVKMKEKGDIPEGYSVSREKKERFSLILESASTNQTSMYLCASSFLGDTEAFFGQGTRLTVV.

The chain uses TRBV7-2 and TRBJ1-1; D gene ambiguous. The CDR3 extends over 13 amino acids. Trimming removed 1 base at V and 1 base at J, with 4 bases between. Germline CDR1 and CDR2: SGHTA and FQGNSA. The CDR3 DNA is TGTGCCAGCAGCTTAGTATGGAACACTGAAGCTTTCTTT. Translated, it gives CASSLVWNTEAFF.

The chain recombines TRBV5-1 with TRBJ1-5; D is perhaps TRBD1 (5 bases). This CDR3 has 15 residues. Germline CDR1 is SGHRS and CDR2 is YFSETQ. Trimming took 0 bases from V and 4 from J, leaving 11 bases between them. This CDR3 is CASSLESGGNQPQHF. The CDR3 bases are TGCGCCAGCAGCTTGGAATCGGGGGGGAATCAGCCCCAGCATTTT. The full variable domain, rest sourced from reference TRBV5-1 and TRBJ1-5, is KAGVTQTPRYLIKTRGQQVTLSCSPISGHRSVSWYQQTPGQGLQFLFEYFSETQRNKGNFPGRFSGRQFSNSRSEMNVSTLELGDSALYLCASSLESGGNQPQHFGDGTRLSIL.

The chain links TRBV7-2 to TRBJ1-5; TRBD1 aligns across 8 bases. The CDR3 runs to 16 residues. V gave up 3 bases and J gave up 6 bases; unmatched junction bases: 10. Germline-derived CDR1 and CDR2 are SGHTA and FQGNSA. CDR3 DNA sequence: TGTGCCAGCAGCTTGCACAGGGGGTATCCAGCTCAGCCCCAGCATTTT. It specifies CASSLHRGYPAQPQHF.

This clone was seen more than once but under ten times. CDR3 in DNA: TGTGCCAGCAGTTTTGGACCTCTTCAGCCCCAGCATTTT. It yields the protein CASSFGPLQPQHF. The chain has TRBV28 and TRBJ1-5; unclear D gene. The CDR3 spans 13 residues. CDR1 is MDHEN and CDR2 is SYDVKM in the germline V gene. The V end lost 3 bases, the J end lost 6 bases, and 9 bases lay between the germline ends.

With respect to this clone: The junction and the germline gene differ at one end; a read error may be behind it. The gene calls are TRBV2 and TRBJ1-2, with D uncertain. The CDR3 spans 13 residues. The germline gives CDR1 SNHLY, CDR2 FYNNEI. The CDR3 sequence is CASTKREGDSTHF. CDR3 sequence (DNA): TGTGCCAGCACCAAAAGGGAGGGCGATTCAACCCACTTC.

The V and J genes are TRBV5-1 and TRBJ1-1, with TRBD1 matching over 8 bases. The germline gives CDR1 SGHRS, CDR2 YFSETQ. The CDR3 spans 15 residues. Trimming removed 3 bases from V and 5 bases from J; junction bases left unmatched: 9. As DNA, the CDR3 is TGCGCCAGCAGCTCAGGGGGCCACCCTGGGACTGAAGCTTTCTTT. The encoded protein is CASSSGGHPGTEAFF.

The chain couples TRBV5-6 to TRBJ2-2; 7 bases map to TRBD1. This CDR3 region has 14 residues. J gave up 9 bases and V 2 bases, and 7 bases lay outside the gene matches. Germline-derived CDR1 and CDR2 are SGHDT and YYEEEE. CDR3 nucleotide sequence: TGTGCCAGCAGCTTATCACAGGGGTGGCGGGAGCTGTTTTTT. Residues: CASSLSQGWRELFF.

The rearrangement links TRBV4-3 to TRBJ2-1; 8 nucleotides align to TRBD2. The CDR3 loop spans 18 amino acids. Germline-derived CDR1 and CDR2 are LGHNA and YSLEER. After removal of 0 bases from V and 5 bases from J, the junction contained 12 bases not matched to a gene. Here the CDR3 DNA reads TGCGCCAGCAGCCAAGACTACTTGCCCGGGACTAGAGACAATGAGCAGTTCTTC. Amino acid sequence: CASSQDYLPGTRDNEQFF.

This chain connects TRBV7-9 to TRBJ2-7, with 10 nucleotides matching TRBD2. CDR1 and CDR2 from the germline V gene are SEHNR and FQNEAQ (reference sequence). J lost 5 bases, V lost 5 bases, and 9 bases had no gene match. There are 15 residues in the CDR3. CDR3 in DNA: TGTGCCAGCAGCCGGAGCGGGAGGGCCGTGCACGAGCAGTACTTC. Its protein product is CASSRSGRAVHEQYF.

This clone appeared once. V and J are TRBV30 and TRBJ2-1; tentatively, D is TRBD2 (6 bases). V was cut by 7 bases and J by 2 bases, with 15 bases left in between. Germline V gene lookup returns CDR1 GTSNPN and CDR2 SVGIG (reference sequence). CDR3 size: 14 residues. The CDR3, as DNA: TGTGCCTCCCGACCTAGCGTAACCTACAATGAGCAGTTCTTC. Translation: CASRPSVTYNEQFF. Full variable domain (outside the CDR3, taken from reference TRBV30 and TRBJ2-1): SQTIHQWPATLVQPVGSPLSLECTVEGTSNPNLYWYRQAAGRGLQLLFYSVGIGQISSEVPQNLSASRPQDRQFILSSKKLLLSDSGFYLCASRPSVTYNEQFFGPGTRLTVL.

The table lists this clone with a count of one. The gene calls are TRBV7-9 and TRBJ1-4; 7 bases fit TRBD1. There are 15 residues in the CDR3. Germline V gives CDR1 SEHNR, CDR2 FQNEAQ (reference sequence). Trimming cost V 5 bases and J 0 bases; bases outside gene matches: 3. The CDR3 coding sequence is TGTGCCAGCAGCCACAGGGGTCCAACTAATGAAAAACTGTTTTTT. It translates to CASSHRGPTNEKLFF.

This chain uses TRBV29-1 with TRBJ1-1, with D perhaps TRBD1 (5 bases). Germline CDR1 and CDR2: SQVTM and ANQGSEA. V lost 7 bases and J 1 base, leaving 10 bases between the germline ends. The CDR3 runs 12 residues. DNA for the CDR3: TGCAGCGCGGGACCTAGGAACACTGAAGCTTTCTTT. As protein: CSAGPRNTEAFF.

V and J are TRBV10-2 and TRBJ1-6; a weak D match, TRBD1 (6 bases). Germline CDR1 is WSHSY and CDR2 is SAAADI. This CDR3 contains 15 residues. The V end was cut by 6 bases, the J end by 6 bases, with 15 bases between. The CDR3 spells CASRVTGTSNSPLHF. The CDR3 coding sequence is TGCGCCAGCAGAGTCACAGGGACGAGTAATTCACCCCTCCACTTT.

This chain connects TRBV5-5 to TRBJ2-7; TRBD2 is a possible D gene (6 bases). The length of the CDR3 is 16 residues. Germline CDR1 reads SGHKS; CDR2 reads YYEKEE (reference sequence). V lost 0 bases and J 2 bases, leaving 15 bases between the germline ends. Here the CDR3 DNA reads TGTGCCAGCAGCTTGGGGCGGACGGGCGGGACCTACGAGCAGTACTTC. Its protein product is CASSLGRTGGTYEQYF.

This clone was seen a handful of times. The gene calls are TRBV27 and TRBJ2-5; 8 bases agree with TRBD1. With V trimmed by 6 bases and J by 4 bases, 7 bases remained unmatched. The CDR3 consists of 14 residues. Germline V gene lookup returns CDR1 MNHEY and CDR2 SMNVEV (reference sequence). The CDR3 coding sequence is TGTGCCAGCAGAACCGACAGGGGTTTAGAGACCCAGTACTTC. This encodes CASRTDRGLETQYF.

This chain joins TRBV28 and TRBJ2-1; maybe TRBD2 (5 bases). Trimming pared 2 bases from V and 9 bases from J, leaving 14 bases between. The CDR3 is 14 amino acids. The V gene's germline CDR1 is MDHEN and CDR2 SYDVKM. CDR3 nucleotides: TGTGCCAGCAGTTTACGGGTTGCTAGCCCTGAGCAGTTCTTC. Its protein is CASSLRVASPEQFF.

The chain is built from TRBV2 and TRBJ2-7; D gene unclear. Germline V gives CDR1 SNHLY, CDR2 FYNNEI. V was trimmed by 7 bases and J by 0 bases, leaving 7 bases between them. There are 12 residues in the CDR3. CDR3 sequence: CASTFDSYEQYF. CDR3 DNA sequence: TGTGCCAGCACCTTTGACTCCTACGAGCAGTACTTC.

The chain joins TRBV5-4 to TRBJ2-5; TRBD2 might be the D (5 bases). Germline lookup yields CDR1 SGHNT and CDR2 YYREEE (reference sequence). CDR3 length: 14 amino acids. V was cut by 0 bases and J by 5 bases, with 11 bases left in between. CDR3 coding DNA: TGTGCCAGCAGCTTGGTGGGAGTCGGGGAGACCCAGTACTTC. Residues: CASSLVGVGETQYF.

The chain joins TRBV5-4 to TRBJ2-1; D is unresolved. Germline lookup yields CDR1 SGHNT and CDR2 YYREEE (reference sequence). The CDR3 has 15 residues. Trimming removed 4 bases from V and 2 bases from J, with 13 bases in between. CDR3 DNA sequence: TGTGCCAGCAGCCCCCCTAGGAAGACCTACAATGAGCAGTTCTTC. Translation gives CASSPPRKTYNEQFF.

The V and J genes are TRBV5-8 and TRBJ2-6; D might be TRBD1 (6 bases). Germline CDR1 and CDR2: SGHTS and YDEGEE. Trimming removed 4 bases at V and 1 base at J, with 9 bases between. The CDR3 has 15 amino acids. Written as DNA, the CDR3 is TGTGCCAGCAGCGCAACAGGGTCTGGGGCCAACGTCCTGACTTTC. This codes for CASSATGSGANVLTF.

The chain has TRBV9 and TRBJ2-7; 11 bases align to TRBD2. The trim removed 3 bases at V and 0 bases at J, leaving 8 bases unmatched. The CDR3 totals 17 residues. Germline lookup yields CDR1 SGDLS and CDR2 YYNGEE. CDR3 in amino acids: CASSAIAGGPSSYEQYF. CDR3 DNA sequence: TGTGCCAGCAGCGCAATAGCGGGGGGGCCGAGCTCCTACGAGCAGTACTTC.

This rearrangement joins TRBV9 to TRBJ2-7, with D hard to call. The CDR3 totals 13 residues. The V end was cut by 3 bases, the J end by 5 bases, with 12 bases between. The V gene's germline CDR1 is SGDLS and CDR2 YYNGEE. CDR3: CASSATGENEQYF. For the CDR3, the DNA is TGTGCCAGCAGCGCTACCGGAGAAAACGAGCAGTACTTC.

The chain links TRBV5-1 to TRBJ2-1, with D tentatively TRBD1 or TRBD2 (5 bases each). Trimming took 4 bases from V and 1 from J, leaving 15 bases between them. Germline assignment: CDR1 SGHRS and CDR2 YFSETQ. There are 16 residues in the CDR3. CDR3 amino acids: CASSGATTGSYNEQFF. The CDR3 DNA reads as TGCGCCAGCAGCGGGGCGACTACTGGGTCCTACAATGAGCAGTTCTTC.